The 22 T cell receptor beta chains reported below all come from one sample, sequenced in a study of human T cells and chemical hapten exposure. Time point here: patch test 3, about 24 weeks after DPC sensitization. Treatment meaning: therapeutic diphenylcyclopropenone sensitization with weekly scalp DPC. MiXCR, applied by TCRdb to the RACE reads, yields one record per CDR3 protein. Of 95,000 to 150,000 distinct CDR3 sequences listed, approximately 10% are singletons. Sequenced here: whole blood, sampled in connection with sensitization to the hapten diphenylcyclopropenone (DPC). The source of these receptors is a woman aged 45-65 years with alopecia areata. Some clones in this sample may be carry-over from other donors' samples.

The chain carries TRBV25-1 and TRBJ1-1; D uncertain. V gave up 1 base and J gave up 1 base, with 10 bases separating them. The CDR3 loop spans 15 amino acids. CDR1 is MGHDK, CDR2 SYGVNS, per germline. In DNA form, the CDR3 reads TGTGCCAGCAGTGAATTAGGCAGCCGGAACACTGAAGCTTTCTTT. It codes for CASSELGSRNTEAFF. The full variable domain, completed using reference TRBV25-1 and TRBJ1-1, is EADIYQTPRYLVIGTGKKITLECSQTMGHDKMYWYQQDPGMELHLIHYSYGVNSTEKGDLSSESTVSRIRTEHFPLTLESARPSHTSQYLCASSELGSRNTEAFFGQGTRLTVV.

This CDR3 is CASSVDPQGPQHF. The DNA of the CDR3 is TGTGCCAGCAGCGTAGACCCTCAGGGGCCCCAGCATTTT. This chain joins TRBV9 and TRBJ1-5, with D possibly TRBD1 on 5 matching bases. There are 13 residues in the CDR3. Trimming shortened V by 0 bases and J by 9 bases, and 10 bases separated the two germline ends. Germline lookup yields CDR1 SGDLS and CDR2 YYNGEE. The variable domain in full, completed from reference TRBV9 and TRBJ1-5, reads DSGVTQTPKHLITATGQRVTLRCSPRSGDLSVYWYQQSLDQGLQFLIQYYNGEERAKGNILERFSAQQFPDLHSELNLSSLELGDSALYFCASSVDPQGPQHFGDGTRLSIL.

This clonotype was found a few times. The genes are TRBV11-3 and TRBJ2-7, with D perhaps matching TRBD2 (6 bases). The germline V and J ends were trimmed by 4 bases and 6 bases, with 19 bases remaining between them. From germline, CDR1 is SGHNT and CDR2 YENEEA. CDR3 length: 15 residues. CDR3 sequence: CASSSGGTGAPEQYF. The CDR3 DNA reads as TGTGCCAGCAGCTCAGGCGGGACCGGGGCCCCCGAGCAGTACTTC.

The J gene is TRBJ1-5, the V gene TRBV6-1, with D perhaps TRBD1 (6 bases). The CDR3 covers 15 residues. In germline, CDR1 is MNHNS, CDR2 SASEGT. The ends were cut back, 4 bases at V and 1 base at J, with 11 bases in the middle. The CDR3 DNA is TGTGCCAGCAGTGGTCCTGGGGGCAGCAATCAGCCCCAGCATTTT. Protein: CASSGPGGSNQPQHF.

The genes are TRBV6-1 and TRBJ1-6; no clear D gene. The V and J ends lost 7 bases and 2 bases respectively, with 12 bases between them. The germline V gene has CDR1 MNHNS and CDR2 SASEGT. This CDR3 contains 15 residues. CDR3 nucleotides: TGTGCCAGCACCTCTGGTAGAACCTATAATTCACCCCTCCACTTT. Protein product: CASTSGRTYNSPLHF.

Ten or more counts support this clonotype. DNA for the CDR3: TGTGCCAGCAGTTATCTCCTAGCGGGAGGGACAGATACGCAGTATTTT. It is translated as CASSYLLAGGTDTQYF. The chain couples TRBV27 to TRBJ2-3, with 12 bases fitting TRBD2. Germline V CDR1 and CDR2: MNHEY, SMNVEV (reference sequence). V was clipped by 4 bases and J by 3 bases; unmatched bases: 5. CDR3 size: 16 residues.

This clonotype has just a few counts. V and J are TRBV6-5 and TRBJ2-7; 7 bases line up with TRBD1. Per the germline V gene, CDR1 is MNHEY and CDR2 is SVGAGI. Unmatched junction bases numbered 7, after V lost 5 bases and J lost 9 bases. The CDR3 sequence is 12 residues long. The CDR3 DNA reads as TGTGCCAGCAGTCAAGGACAGGCCGCGCAGTACTTC. Its protein is CASSQGQAAQYF.

V is TRBV5-1 and J is TRBJ2-2; 11 nucleotides agree with TRBD2. CDR1 and CDR2 (germline): SGHRS, YFSETQ. The CDR3 is 16 residues long. The J segment lost 2 bases and the V segment lost 2 bases, leaving 2 bases of the junction unmatched. CDR3 coding DNA: TGCGCCAGCAGCTTACTAGCGGGAGACAACACCGGGGAGCTGTTTTTT. This sequence encodes CASSLLAGDNTGELFF.

This clonotype was seen ten or more times. The chain is built from TRBV4-1 and TRBJ1-5; D remains unclear. The germline V gene encodes CDR1 MGHRA and CDR2 YSYEKL. The V and J ends lost 3 bases and 2 bases respectively, with 8 bases between them. This CDR3 comprises 14 residues. The CDR3 loop reads CASSHNLGNQPQHF. Written as DNA, the CDR3 is TGCGCCAGCAGCCATAATTTGGGCAATCAGCCCCAGCATTTT.

This clonotype has a handful of counts. This CDR3 reads CASTFTGTDTQYF. The CDR3 coding sequence is TGTGCCAGCACCTTTACGGGCACAGATACGCAGTATTTT. The gene calls are TRBV5-4 and TRBJ2-3; D gene ambiguous. V lost 6 bases and J lost 1, with 9 bases in between. Germline CDR1 is SGHNT and CDR2 is YYREEE (reference sequence). The CDR3 sequence is 13 residues long.

The CDR3 sequence: CSAAGHFSGNTIYF. In nucleotides, the CDR3 is TGCAGTGCTGCGGGACACTTCTCTGGAAACACCATATATTTT. V gene TRBV20-1 combines with J gene TRBJ1-3; D possibly corresponds to TRBD1 (6 bases). Trimming stripped 5 bases from V and 0 bases from J, with 11 bases between. Germline CDR1 reads DFQATT; CDR2 reads SNEGSKA (reference sequence). This CDR3 spans 14 amino acids.

In its sample, this clonotype was seen a few times. The gene calls are TRBV20-1 and TRBJ1-6; D is perhaps TRBD1 (6 bases). CDR3 length: 14 residues. CDR1 is DFQATT, CDR2 SNEGSKA, per germline (reference sequence). The germline V and J ends were trimmed by 6 bases and 7 bases, with 16 bases remaining between them. CDR3 DNA sequence: TGCAGTGCCCTCGGACAGAACAAAAATTCACCCCTCCACTTT. Translation gives CSALGQNKNSPLHF.

At least ten counts were recorded for this clonotype. The rearrangement uses TRBV18 and TRBJ1-1; D is perhaps TRBD1 (5 bases). Trimming pared 6 bases from V and 7 bases from J, leaving 18 bases between. Germline assignment: CDR1 KGHSH and CDR2 LQKENI. The CDR3 runs 14 residues. In DNA, the CDR3 is TGTGCCAGCTCCCTCCAAAGGGGATGGGGTGAAGCTTTCTTT. As protein: CASSLQRGWGEAFF.

This clonotype was counted a few times. The gene calls are TRBV12-3 or TRBV12-4 and TRBJ1-2, with 10 nucleotides matching TRBD1. The CDR3 is 15 residues long. Unmatched junction bases numbered 5, after V lost 5 bases and J lost 2 bases. Here the CDR3 reads CASSQPGQGNYGYTF. The DNA of the CDR3 is TGTGCCAGCAGTCAACCGGGACAGGGGAACTATGGCTACACCTTC.

The chain employs TRBV6-2 or TRBV6-3 and TRBJ1-1, with 9 bases aligning to TRBD1. Germline V CDR1 and CDR2: MNHEY, SVGEGT. Trimming cost V 6 bases and J 0 bases; bases outside gene matches: 11. This CDR3 spans 17 amino acids. The CDR3 DNA reads as TGTGCCAGCAGGAGGGGGACAGGGATCTTGATGAACACTGAAGCTTTCTTT. Translated: CASRRGTGILMNTEAFF.

This clonotype came up a few times. V usage is TRBV12-5 and J usage is TRBJ2-3; maybe TRBD2 (6 bases). CDR3 length: 15 residues. Germline V gives CDR1 LGHNT, CDR2 FRNRAP. The V end lost 1 base, the J end lost 6 bases, and 14 bases lay between the germline ends. CDR3 DNA: TGTGCTAGTGGTTTGGGCCAGACTAGTTCCGATACGCAGTATTTT. This gives the protein CASGLGQTSSDTQYF.

This chain joins TRBV5-1 and TRBJ1-1; 10 nucleotides match TRBD1. Germline V gives CDR1 SGHRS, CDR2 YFSETQ. CDR3 size: 17 residues. V dropped 4 bases and J dropped 14; count of bases not matched to a gene: 23. The CDR3: CASSPRDRGSSGETLFF. The CDR3 DNA is TGCGCCAGCAGCCCCCGGGACAGGGGCTCCTCCGGTGAAACCCTCTTCTTT.

This clonotype was detected a few times. V usage is TRBV29-1 and J usage is TRBJ1-1, with D unclear. Trimming stripped 4 bases from V and 0 bases from J, with 9 bases between. Germline CDR1 is SQVTM and CDR2 is ANQGSEA. The CDR3 is 13 residues long. CDR3 loop: CSVVVVMNTEAFF. CDR3 in DNA: TGCAGCGTTGTAGTGGTGATGAACACTGAAGCTTTCTTT.

This clonotype has more than one count but fewer than ten. CDR3 sequence (DNA): TGCAGCGTTGAAAACGGAGAGGGCACTGAAGCTTTCTTT. Protein product: CSVENGEGTEAFF. The chain carries TRBV29-1 and TRBJ1-1, with D hard to call. CDR3 size: 13 residues. The V gene lost 2 bases and the J gene lost 4 bases, with 11 bases spanning the gap. Germline values: CDR1 SQVTM, CDR2 ANQGSEA.

At least ten counts were recorded for this clonotype. The chain uses TRBV6-2 or TRBV6-3 and TRBJ2-1; 8 bases are a match to TRBD2. This CDR3 comprises 15 residues. The J segment lost 2 bases and the V segment lost 6 bases, leaving 6 bases of the junction unmatched. Looked up from germline, CDR1 is MNHEY and CDR2 is SVGEGT. The CDR3: CASREGTSPYNEQFF. CDR3 bases: TGTGCCAGCAGAGAGGGGACTAGTCCCTACAATGAGCAGTTCTTC.

This sequence joins TRBV12-3 or TRBV12-4 and TRBJ1-3; 8 bases agree with TRBD1. V lost 1 base and J lost 0; bases outside the gene matches: 11. The CDR3 is 19 amino acids. Written as DNA, the CDR3 is TGTGCCAGCAGTTTAGATCGGGGGACAGGAGCTTACTCTGGAAACACCATATATTTT. Translation gives CASSLDRGTGAYSGNTIYF.

This clonotype was observed many times. The chain has TRBV5-1 and TRBJ2-2; 9 nucleotides match TRBD1. The CDR3 contains 16 residues. Unmatched junction bases numbered 4, after V lost 3 bases and J lost 1 base. The germline V gene has CDR1 SGHRS and CDR2 YFSETQ. The CDR3 region has the DNA TGCGCCAGCAGCTCCCGGACAGGGGTGAACACCGGGGAGCTGTTTTTT. Residues: CASSSRTGVNTGELFF.